Below, 23 T cell receptor beta chains from the same sample are listed, as sequenced in a study of T cells in narcolepsy. Measured with immunoSEQ multiplex PCR; TCRdb has only the in-frame clones, and not every one. The table has 30,000 to 40,000 clones, 82% seen once. Sequencing input: CD45RA- memory CD4+ T cells from PBMCs. These receptors all stem from a human donor with narcolepsy.

This clone was detected only once. The genes are TRBV5-1 and TRBJ1-3; unclear D gene. The germline V gene has CDR1 SGHRS and CDR2 YFSETQ. Trimming removed 4 bases from V and 1 base from J, with 18 bases in between. The CDR3 consists of 17 residues. Written as DNA, the CDR3 is TGCGCCAGCAGCCCTAGGACGGAGCGCTATTCTGGAAACACCATATATTTT. This sequence encodes CASSPRTERYSGNTIYF.

This clone was seen a handful of times. The chain joins TRBV6-5 to TRBJ1-2, with a tentative D call TRBD1 (5 bases). This CDR3 region has 14 residues. V lost 4 bases and J lost 4, with 13 bases in between. Germline V lookup: CDR1 MNHEY, CDR2 SVGAGI. Here the CDR3 DNA reads TGTGCCAGCAGTTTGGTGGGGCCTCTCTATGGCTACACCTTC. It yields the protein CASSLVGPLYGYTF.

V and J are TRBV5-1 and TRBJ2-7; D call uncertain. Trimming took off 4 bases at V and 0 bases at J, with 14 bases between the two ends. This CDR3 has 15 amino acids. The germline gives CDR1 SGHRS, CDR2 YFSETQ. The CDR3 coding sequence is TGCGCCAGCAGCCAAAGTCCGGTTAGCTCCTACGAGCAGTACTTC. This sequence encodes CASSQSPVSSYEQYF.

The rearrangement links TRBV7-3 to TRBJ2-2, with no clear D. This CDR3 comprises 14 residues. The V gene lost 5 bases and the J gene lost 0 bases, with 7 bases spanning the gap. Germline CDR1 SGHTA, CDR2 FQGTGA. The CDR3 loop reads CASSAGSNTGELFF. The CDR3 DNA follows: TGTGCCAGCAGCGCCGGGTCGAACACCGGGGAGCTGTTTTTT. The whole variable domain, remainder taken from reference TRBV7-3 and TRBJ2-2, is GAGVSQTPSNKVTEKGKYVELRCDPISGHTALYWYRQSLGQGPEFLIYFQGTGAADDSGLPNDRFFAVRPEGSVSTLKIQRTERGDSAVYLCASSAGSNTGELFFGEGSRLTVL.

The V and J genes are TRBV11-3 and TRBJ2-1; D assignment may be TRBD1 or TRBD2 (5 bases each). The CDR3 is made up of 14 amino acids. Per the germline V gene, CDR1 is SGHNT and CDR2 is YENEEA. Trimming cost V 1 base and J 7 bases, with 11 bases left between them. This CDR3 is CASSLGPGRNEQFF. The DNA of the CDR3 is TGTGCCAGCAGCTTAGGCCCGGGGCGGAATGAGCAGTTCTTC. Looking up the rest from reference TRBV11-3 and TRBJ2-1 gives the full variable domain: EAGVVQSPRYKIIEKKQPVAFWCNPISGHNTLYWYLQNLGQGPELLIRYENEEAVDDSQLPKDRFSAERLKGVDSTLKIQPAELGDSAVYLCASSLGPGRNEQFFGPGTRLTVL.

In DNA form, the CDR3 reads TGCGCCAGCAGCCAGGACGCTGACAATGAGCAGTTCTTC. Its protein is CASSQDADNEQFF. The V and J genes are TRBV5-1 and TRBJ2-1; D ambiguous. The V end lost 4 bases, the J end lost 5 bases, and 10 bases lay between the germline ends. This CDR3 comprises 13 residues. Germline CDR1 SGHRS, CDR2 YFSETQ.

The chain uses TRBV28 and TRBJ1-2, with TRBD1 identical over 8 bases. The CDR3 spans 18 residues. The V gene's germline CDR1 is MDHEN and CDR2 SYDVKM. J gave up 4 bases and V 6 bases, and 19 bases lay outside the gene matches. The CDR3 loop is CASSSSDRGWGLPYGYTF. The CDR3 DNA follows: TGTGCCAGCAGCTCTTCCGACAGGGGTTGGGGCCTCCCCTATGGCTACACCTTC.

The V call is TRBV4-2, the J call TRBJ1-3; 7 nucleotides match TRBD1. The CDR3 spans 15 residues. The germline CDR1 and CDR2 sequences are LGHNA and YNFKEQ. V was clipped by 1 base and J by 2 bases; unmatched bases: 2. CDR3 sequence reads: CASSQVTGAGNTIYF. In DNA form, the CDR3 reads TGTGCCAGCAGCCAAGTCACAGGGGCTGGAAACACCATATATTTT.

This clone was observed once. The genes are TRBV6-4 and TRBJ2-3, with D uncertain. Trimming removed 3 bases from V and 0 bases from J, with 7 bases in between. The germline gives CDR1 MRHNA, CDR2 SNTAGT. The CDR3 consists of 14 residues. This chain's CDR3 is CASSEAYSTDTQYF. The CDR3 DNA follows: TGTGCCAGCAGTGAAGCATACAGCACAGATACGCAGTATTTT.

This chain links TRBV11-2 with TRBJ1-5; D perhaps matches TRBD1 (6 bases). This CDR3 spans 13 amino acids. Trimming pared 5 bases from V and 5 bases from J, leaving 10 bases between. Germline lookup yields CDR1 SGHAT and CDR2 FQNNGV. DNA of the CDR3: TGTGCCAGCAGCACCCAGGGGTATCAGCCCCAGCATTTT. This translates into CASSTQGYQPQHF.

The chain combines TRBV6-1 with TRBJ1-2, with a weak D call TRBD1 (6 bases). This CDR3 contains 15 residues. V lost 6 bases to trimming and J lost 0 bases, with 14 bases between them. CDR1 MNHNS and CDR2 SASEGT come from the germline V gene. CDR3 loop: CASRVTGIANYGYTF. CDR3 bases: TGTGCCAGCAGGGTTACAGGGATAGCTAACTATGGCTACACCTTC.

The J gene is TRBJ1-2, the V gene TRBV5-6, with 7 bases that match TRBD1. Germline V gene sequence: CDR1 SGHDT, CDR2 YYEEEE. The CDR3 length is 15 residues. Trimming removed 0 bases from V and 5 bases from J; junction bases left unmatched: 7. The DNA for the CDR3 is TGTGCCAGCAGCTTGGAAGGGGGCGGCGGTTATGGCTACACCTTC. Translation: CASSLEGGGGYGYTF.

The V and J genes are TRBV6-5 and TRBJ2-1, with a weak D call TRBD2 (5 bases). Germline values: CDR1 MNHEY, CDR2 SVGAGI. The CDR3 is 13 residues long. Trimming took 1 base from V and 7 from J, leaving 8 bases between them. CDR3 DNA sequence: TGTGCCAGCAGTTACTTAGGGAGTAATGAGCAGTTCTTC. Translating it yields CASSYLGSNEQFF.

This chain connects TRBV2 to TRBJ2-7, with D tentatively TRBD1 or TRBD2 (6 bases each). Germline V gives CDR1 SNHLY, CDR2 FYNNEI. The CDR3 runs to 15 residues. Trimming cost V 6 bases and J 2 bases, with 17 bases left between them. The CDR3 DNA reads TGTGCCAGCAGGAACCTGGGGGGCGGACCCTACGAGCAGTACTTC. Residues: CASRNLGGGPYEQYF.

The chain employs TRBV5-4 and TRBJ2-2; the match to TRBD2 covers 7 bases. The CDR3 is 15 amino acids. J lost 1 base, V lost 3 bases, and 3 bases had no gene match. CDR1 SGHNT and CDR2 YYREEE come from the germline V gene (reference sequence). The CDR3 DNA sequence: TGTGCCAGCAGCTCGGGGGGACTGAACACCGGGGAGCTGTTTTTT. The encoded protein is CASSSGGLNTGELFF.

The chain carries TRBV5-6 and TRBJ1-4; TRBD1 is a possible D gene (5 bases). The CDR3 extends over 17 amino acids. V was clipped by 3 bases and J by 0 bases, with 15 bases between them. Germline assignment: CDR1 SGHDT and CDR2 YYEEEE. DNA of the CDR3: TGTGCCAGCAGCTGGGGCAGCCTCGTTGCAACTAATGAAAAACTGTTTTTT. It codes for CASSWGSLVATNEKLFF.

On this clone itself: One end of the junction fails to match germline, which may point to a read error. Other DNA variants within this sample encode the same CDR3. V is TRBV5-1 and J is TRBJ1-1; tentative D call: TRBD1 (5 bases). This CDR3 is 13 amino acids long. Germline assignment: CDR1 SGHRS and CDR2 YFSETQ. As DNA, the CDR3 is TGCGCCAGCAGCTTTGGGGGGAACACTGAAGCCTTCTTT. It yields the protein CASSFGGNTEAFF.

V and J are TRBV29-1 and TRBJ1-1; D uncertain. Between the trimmed V and J ends, which lost 4 bases and 5 bases, there was a span of 11 bases. In germline, CDR1 is SQVTM, CDR2 ANQGSEA. The CDR3 spans 12 residues. The CDR3 DNA reads TGCAGCGTTGGAACTCCGGGGACTGAAGCTTTCTTT. Residues: CSVGTPGTEAFF.

V and J are TRBV25-1 and TRBJ2-2; D remains unclear. The CDR3 is made up of 13 amino acids. Between the trimmed V and J ends, which lost 5 bases and 1 base, there was a span of 5 bases. CDR1 is MGHDK and CDR2 is SYGVNS in the germline V gene. DNA for the CDR3: TGTGCCAGCAGTTTCGGGAACACCGGGGAGCTGTTTTTT. Residues: CASSFGNTGELFF.

The chain links TRBV9 to TRBJ2-7; maybe TRBD2 (6 bases). Germline CDR1 SGDLS, CDR2 YYNGEE. Trimming cost V 0 bases and J 6 bases, with 10 bases left between them. The CDR3 has 13 residues. CDR3 protein: CASSVVEGGEQYF. In nucleotides, the CDR3 is TGTGCCAGCAGCGTAGTTGAGGGAGGCGAGCAGTACTTC.

The rearrangement links TRBV28 to TRBJ1-5, with D perhaps TRBD1 (6 bases). V was trimmed by 6 bases and J by 1 base, leaving 16 bases between them. This CDR3 has 16 amino acids. Germline CDR1 and CDR2: MDHEN and SYDVKM. The CDR3: CASSRLQGTSNQPQHF. In nucleotides, the CDR3 is TGTGCCAGCAGCCGACTCCAGGGGACGAGCAATCAGCCCCAGCATTTT. The full variable domain, its missing parts supplied by reference TRBV28 and TRBJ1-5, is DVKVTQSSRYLVKRTGEKVFLECVQDMDHENMFWYRQDPGLGLRLIYFSYDVKMKEKGDIPEGYSVSREKKERFSLILESASTNQTSMYLCASSRLQGTSNQPQHFGDGTRLSIL.

J is TRBJ2-1 and V is TRBV7-3; 13 bases line up with TRBD2. Trimming took 2 bases from V and 5 from J; bases not matched to a gene: 3. Per germline, CDR1 SGHTA and CDR2 FQGTGA. CDR3 length equals 16 residues. CDR3 nucleotide sequence: TGTGCCAGCAGCTTAGGAGGACTAGCGGGGGACAATGAGCAGTTCTTC. This translates into CASSLGGLAGDNEQFF.

The rearrangement links TRBV7-9 to TRBJ1-3; D not resolved. The CDR3 is 15 amino acids. The V gene's germline CDR1 is SEHNR and CDR2 FQNEAQ (reference sequence). The V and J ends lost 3 bases and 3 bases respectively, with 12 bases between them. For the CDR3, the DNA is TGTGCCAGCAGCTTGGCCATAACTCTTGGAAACACCATATATTTT. It encodes CASSLAITLGNTIYF.